The 6 T cell receptor beta chains presented below share a single source sample, sequenced in a study of OX40 agonist ivuxolimab in advanced cancers. The assay was immunoSEQ multiplex PCR, and TCRdb's table has in-frame clones only and misses some. This sample has just under 100,000 clones; less than 95% occur once, and the top ten carry less than 0.2%. Sequenced here: CD4+ or CD8+ T cells sorted from blood, sampled in a trial of the OX40 agonist ivuxolimab. The receptors were gathered from an adult with an advanced solid tumor such as melanoma, head and neck, liver or kidney cancer.

This chain uses TRBV19 with TRBJ2-5, with D possibly matching TRBD2 (5 bases). The CDR3 runs 14 residues. CDR1 is LNHDA and CDR2 is SQIVND in the germline V gene (reference sequence). V was pared by 5 bases and J by 7 bases, with 17 bases between. The CDR3 reads CASSDGPHRGTQYF. The CDR3 DNA reads as TGTGCCAGTAGTGACGGACCACATCGGGGGACCCAGTACTTC.

This chain links TRBV7-3 with TRBJ2-1, with 11 positions matching TRBD1. CDR3 length: 17 amino acids. The junction had 11 bases not matched to a gene; V was cut back by 3 bases and J by 7 bases. Germline CDR1 is SGHTA and CDR2 is FQGTGA. CDR3 DNA: TGTGCCAGCAGCTTCCAAGGGACAGGGGGTTTTGGGAATGAGCAGTTCTTC. This sequence encodes CASSFQGTGGFGNEQFF.

This chain links TRBV12-2 with TRBJ2-3; TRBD2, the D gene given by the table, was not confirmed from the DNA. TRBV12-2 is a pseudogene locus. The CDR3 is 20 amino acids. CDR3 bases: TGTGCAAGTCGCTTAGCGATCCGGACTAGCGGGAGGGCCCGGCGAGCTACGCAGTATTTT. Translation: CASRLAIRTSGRARRATQYF.

The chain uses TRBV5-4 and TRBJ2-3; perhaps TRBD2 as D (7 bases). V lost 0 bases to trimming and J lost 1 base, with 9 bases between them. CDR3 length: 15 residues. Germline V gene data show CDR1 as SGHNT and CDR2 as YYREEE (reference sequence). The CDR3 DNA sequence: TGTGCCAGCAGCTTGGAGGGGGGGGGCACAGATACGCAGTATTTT. Translated: CASSLEGGGTDTQYF.

The rearrangement uses TRBV4-1 and TRBJ2-2, with TRBD1 matching 8 bases. CDR1 and CDR2 (germline): MGHRA, YSYEKL. Losses at the gene ends were 4 bases for V and 1 base for J; bases not matched to a gene: 5. The CDR3 extends over 16 amino acids. The CDR3: CASSLRTGQNTGELFF. The DNA for the CDR3 is TGCGCCAGCAGCCTCCGGACAGGGCAGAACACCGGGGAGCTGTTTTTT.

This chain connects TRBV28 to TRBJ1-3; perhaps TRBD1 as D (5 bases). V lost 3 bases and J lost 1, with 19 bases in between. The CDR3 is 18 amino acids. Looked up from germline, CDR1 is MDHEN and CDR2 is SYDVKM. The CDR3 spells CASSLGGMGVESGNTIYF. The CDR3 DNA reads TGTGCCAGCAGTTTGGGGGGGATGGGAGTGGAGTCTGGAAACACCATATATTTT.